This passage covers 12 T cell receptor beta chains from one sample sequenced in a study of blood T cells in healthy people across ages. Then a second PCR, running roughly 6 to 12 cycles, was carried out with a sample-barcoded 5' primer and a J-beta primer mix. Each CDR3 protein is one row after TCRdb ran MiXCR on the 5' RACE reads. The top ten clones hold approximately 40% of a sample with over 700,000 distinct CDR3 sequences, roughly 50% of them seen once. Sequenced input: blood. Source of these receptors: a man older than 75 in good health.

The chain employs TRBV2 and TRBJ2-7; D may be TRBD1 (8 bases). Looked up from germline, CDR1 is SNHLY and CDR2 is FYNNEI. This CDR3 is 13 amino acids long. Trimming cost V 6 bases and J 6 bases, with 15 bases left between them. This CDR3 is CASRYRGGSEQYF. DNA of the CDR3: TGTGCCAGCAGATACAGGGGGGGTAGCGAGCAGTACTTC.

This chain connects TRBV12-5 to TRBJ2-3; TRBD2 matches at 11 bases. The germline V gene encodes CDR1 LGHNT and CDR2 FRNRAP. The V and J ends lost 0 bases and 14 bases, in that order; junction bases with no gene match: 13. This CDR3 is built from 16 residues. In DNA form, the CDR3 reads TGTGCTAGTGGTTTGGTAGGACTAGCGGGTCGTCGATACGCGTATTTT. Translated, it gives CASGLVGLAGRRYAYF.

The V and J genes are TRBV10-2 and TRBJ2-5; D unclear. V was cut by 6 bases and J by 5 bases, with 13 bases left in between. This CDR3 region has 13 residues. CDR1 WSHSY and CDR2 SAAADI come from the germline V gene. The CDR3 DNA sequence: TGCGCCAGCAGGAGCAAGCTGGCGGAGACCCAGTACTTC. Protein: CASRSKLAETQYF.

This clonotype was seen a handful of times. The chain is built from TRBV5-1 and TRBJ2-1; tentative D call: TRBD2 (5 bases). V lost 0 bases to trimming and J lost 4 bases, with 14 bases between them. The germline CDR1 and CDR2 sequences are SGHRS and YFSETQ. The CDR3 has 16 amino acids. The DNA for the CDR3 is TGCGCCAGCAGCTTGGGAGCGGACGTTGAGTACAATGAGCAGTTCTTC. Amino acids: CASSLGADVEYNEQFF.

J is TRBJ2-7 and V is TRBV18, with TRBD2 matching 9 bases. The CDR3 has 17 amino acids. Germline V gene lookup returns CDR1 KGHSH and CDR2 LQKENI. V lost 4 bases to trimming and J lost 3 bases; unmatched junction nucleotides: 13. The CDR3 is CASSLFSGTSPNYEQYF. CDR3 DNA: TGTGCCAGCTCACTATTTTCAGGGACTAGCCCTAACTACGAGCAGTACTTC.

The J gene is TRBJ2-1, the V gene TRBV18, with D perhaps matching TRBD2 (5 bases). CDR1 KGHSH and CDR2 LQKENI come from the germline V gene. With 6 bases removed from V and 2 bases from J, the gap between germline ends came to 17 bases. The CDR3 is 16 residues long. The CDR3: CASSFKRAETYNEQFF. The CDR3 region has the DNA TGTGCCAGCTCCTTCAAGAGGGCAGAGACCTACAATGAGCAGTTCTTC.

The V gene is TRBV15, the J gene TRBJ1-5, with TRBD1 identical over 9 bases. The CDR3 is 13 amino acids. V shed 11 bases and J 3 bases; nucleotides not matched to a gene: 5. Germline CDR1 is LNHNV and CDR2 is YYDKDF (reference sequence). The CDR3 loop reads CASGQGINQPQHF. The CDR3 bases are TGTGCCTCTGGACAGGGGATCAATCAGCCCCAGCATTTT.

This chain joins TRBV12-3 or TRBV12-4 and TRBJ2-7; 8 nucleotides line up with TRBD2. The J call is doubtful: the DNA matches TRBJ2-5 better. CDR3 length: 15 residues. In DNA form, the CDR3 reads TGTGCCAGCAGTGGGGTGCTAGCGGGTTTCAAGACCCAGTACTTC. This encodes CASSGVLAGFKTQYF.

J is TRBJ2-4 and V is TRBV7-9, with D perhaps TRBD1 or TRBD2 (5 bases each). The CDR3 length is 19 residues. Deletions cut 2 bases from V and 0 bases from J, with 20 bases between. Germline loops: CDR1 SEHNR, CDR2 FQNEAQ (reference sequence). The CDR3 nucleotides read TGTGCCAGCAGCTTAAGGGGAGCGGAACTAGGACTAGCCAAAAACATTCAGTACTTC. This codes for CASSLRGAELGLAKNIQYF.

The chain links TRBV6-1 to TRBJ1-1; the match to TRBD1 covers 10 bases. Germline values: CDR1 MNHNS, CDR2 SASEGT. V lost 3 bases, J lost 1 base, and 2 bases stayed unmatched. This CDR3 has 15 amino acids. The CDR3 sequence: CASSERTGGNTEAFF. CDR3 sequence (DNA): TGTGCCAGCAGTGAGAGGACAGGGGGGAACACTGAAGCTTTCTTT.

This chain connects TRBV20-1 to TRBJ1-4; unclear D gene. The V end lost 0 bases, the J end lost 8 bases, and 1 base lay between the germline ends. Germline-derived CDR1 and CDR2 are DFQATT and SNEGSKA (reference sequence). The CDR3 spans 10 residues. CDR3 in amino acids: CSARDEKLFF. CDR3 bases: TGCAGTGCTAGAGACGAAAAACTGTTTTTT.

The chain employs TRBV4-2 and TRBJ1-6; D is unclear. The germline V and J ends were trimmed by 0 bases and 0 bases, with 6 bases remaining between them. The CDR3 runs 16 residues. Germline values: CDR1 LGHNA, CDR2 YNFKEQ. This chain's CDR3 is CASSQDADSYNSPLHF. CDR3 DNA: TGTGCCAGCAGCCAAGATGCAGACTCCTATAATTCACCCCTCCACTTT.